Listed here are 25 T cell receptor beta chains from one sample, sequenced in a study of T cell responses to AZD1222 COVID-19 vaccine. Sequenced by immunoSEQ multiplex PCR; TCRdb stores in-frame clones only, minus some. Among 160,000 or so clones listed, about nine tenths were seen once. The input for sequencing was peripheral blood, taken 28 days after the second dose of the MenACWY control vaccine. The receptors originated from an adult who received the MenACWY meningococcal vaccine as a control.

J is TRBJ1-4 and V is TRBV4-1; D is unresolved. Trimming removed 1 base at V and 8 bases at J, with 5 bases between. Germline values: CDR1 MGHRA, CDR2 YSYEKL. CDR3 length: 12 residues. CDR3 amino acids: CASSQAVEKLFF. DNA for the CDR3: TGCGCCAGCAGCCAAGCCGTGGAAAAACTGTTTTTT.

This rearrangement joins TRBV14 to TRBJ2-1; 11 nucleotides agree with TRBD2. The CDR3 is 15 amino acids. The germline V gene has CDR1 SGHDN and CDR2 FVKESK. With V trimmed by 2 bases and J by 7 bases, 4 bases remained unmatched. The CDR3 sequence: CASSQITSGSNEQFF. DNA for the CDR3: TGTGCCAGCAGCCAAATAACTAGCGGGAGTAATGAGCAGTTCTTC.

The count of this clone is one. CDR3 in amino acids: CSVDNLWSTEAFF. DNA of the CDR3: TGCAGCGTTGATAATTTATGGAGCACTGAAGCTTTCTTT. The rearrangement uses TRBV29-1 and TRBJ1-1; D gene uncertain. From germline, CDR1 is SQVTM and CDR2 ANQGSEA. The CDR3 consists of 13 residues. V was clipped by 3 bases and J by 4 bases, with 12 bases between them.

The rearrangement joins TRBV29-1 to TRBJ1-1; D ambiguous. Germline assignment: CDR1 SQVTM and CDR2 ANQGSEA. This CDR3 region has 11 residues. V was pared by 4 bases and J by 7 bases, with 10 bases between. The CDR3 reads CSVARDREAFF. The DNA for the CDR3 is TGCAGCGTTGCCCGAGACCGTGAAGCTTTCTTT.

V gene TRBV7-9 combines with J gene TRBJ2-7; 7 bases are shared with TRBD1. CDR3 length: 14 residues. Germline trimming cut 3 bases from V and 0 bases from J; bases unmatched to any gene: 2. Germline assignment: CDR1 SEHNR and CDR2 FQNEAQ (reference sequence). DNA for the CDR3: TGTGCCAGCAGCTTGGGACAGCTCTCCTACGAGCAGTACTTC. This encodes CASSLGQLSYEQYF.

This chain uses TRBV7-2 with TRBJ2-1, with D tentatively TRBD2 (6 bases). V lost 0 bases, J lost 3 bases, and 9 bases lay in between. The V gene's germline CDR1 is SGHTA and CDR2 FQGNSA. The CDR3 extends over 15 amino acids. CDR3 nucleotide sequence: TGTGCCAGCAGCTTAGCTAGCGGACGCTACAATGAGCAGTTCTTC. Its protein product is CASSLASGRYNEQFF.

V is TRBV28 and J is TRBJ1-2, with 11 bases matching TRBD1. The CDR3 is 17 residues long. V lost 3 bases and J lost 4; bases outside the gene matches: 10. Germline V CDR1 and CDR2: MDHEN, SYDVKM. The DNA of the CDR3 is TGTGCCAGCAGTTTTTGGACAGGGGGCGTAAATGGCTATGGCTACACCTTC. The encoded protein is CASSFWTGGVNGYGYTF.

The chain's CDR3 is CASTRSYTEAFF. The CDR3 DNA is TGTGCCAGCACCCGCAGCTACACTGAAGCTTTCTTT. The chain recombines TRBV28 with TRBJ1-1, with D unresolved. CDR1 MDHEN and CDR2 SYDVKM come from the germline V gene. This CDR3 is built from 12 residues. Trimming took off 7 bases at V and 3 bases at J, with 9 bases between the two ends.

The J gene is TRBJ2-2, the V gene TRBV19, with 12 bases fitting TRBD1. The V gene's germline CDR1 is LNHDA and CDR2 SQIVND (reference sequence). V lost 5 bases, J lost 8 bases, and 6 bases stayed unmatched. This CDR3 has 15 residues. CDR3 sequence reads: CASSLGTGGIGELFF. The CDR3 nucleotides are TGTGCCAGTAGTCTTGGGACAGGGGGCATAGGGGAGCTGTTTTTT.

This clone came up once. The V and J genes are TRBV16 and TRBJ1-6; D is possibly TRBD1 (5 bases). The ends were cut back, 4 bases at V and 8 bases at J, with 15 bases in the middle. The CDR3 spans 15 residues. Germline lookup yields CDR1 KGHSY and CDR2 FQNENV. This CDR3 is CASSPRGRADSPLHF. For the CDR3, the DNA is TGTGCCAGCAGCCCGCGGGGGAGAGCGGATTCACCCCTCCACTTT.

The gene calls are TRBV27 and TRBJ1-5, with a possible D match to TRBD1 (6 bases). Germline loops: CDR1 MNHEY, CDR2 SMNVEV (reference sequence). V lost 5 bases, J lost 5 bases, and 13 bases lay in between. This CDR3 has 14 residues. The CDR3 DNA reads TGTGCCAGCAGTCCGAGCGGACAGCATCAGCCCCAGCATTTT. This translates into CASSPSGQHQPQHF.

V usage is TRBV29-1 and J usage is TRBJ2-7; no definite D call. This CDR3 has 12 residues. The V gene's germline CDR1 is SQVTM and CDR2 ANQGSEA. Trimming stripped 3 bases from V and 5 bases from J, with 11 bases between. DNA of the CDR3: TGCAGCGTTGATGGAGAAAGGGACGAGCAGTACTTC. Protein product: CSVDGERDEQYF.

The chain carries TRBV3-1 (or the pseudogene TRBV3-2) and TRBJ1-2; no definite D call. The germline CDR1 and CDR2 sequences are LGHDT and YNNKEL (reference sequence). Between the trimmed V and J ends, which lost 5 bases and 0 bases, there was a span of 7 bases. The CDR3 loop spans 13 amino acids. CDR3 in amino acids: CASSRHSNYGYTF. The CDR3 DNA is TGTGCCAGCAGCAGACATTCTAACTATGGCTACACCTTC.

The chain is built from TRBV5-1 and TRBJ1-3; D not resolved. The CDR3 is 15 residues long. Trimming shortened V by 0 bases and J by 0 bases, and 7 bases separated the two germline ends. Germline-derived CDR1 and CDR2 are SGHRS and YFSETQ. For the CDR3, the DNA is TGCGCCAGCAGCTTGGCATGGGACTCTGGAAACACCATATATTTT. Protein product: CASSLAWDSGNTIYF.

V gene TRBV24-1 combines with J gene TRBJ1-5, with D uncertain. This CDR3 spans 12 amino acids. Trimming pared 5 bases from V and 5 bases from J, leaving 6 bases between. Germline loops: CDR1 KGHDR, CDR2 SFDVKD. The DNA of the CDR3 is TGTGCCACCAGTGCCCCAGATCAGCCCCAGCATTTT. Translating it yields CATSAPDQPQHF.

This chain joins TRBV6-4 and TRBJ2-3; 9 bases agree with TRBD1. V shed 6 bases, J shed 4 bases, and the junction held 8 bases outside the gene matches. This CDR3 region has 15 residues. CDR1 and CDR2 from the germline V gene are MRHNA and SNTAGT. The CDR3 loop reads CASSPDRGISDTQYF. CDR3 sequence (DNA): TGTGCCAGCAGCCCTGACAGGGGGATATCAGATACGCAGTATTTT.

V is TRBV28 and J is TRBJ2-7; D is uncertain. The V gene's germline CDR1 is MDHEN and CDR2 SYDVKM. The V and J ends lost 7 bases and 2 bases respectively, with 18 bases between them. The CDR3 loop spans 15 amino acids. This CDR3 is CASISMGSPTYEQYF. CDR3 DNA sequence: TGTGCCAGCATCTCCATGGGGTCTCCAACCTACGAGCAGTACTTC.

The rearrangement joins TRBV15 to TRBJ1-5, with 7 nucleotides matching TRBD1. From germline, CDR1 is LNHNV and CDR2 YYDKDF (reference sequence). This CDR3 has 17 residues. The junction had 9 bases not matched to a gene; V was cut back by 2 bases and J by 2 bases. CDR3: CATSRQGVGMGNQPQHF. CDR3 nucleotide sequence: TGTGCCACCAGCAGACAGGGGGTCGGGATGGGCAATCAGCCCCAGCATTTT.

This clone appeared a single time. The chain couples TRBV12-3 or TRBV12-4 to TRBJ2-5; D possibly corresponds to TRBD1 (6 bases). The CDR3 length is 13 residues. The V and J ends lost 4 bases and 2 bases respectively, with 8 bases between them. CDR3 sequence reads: CASSWTEQETQYF. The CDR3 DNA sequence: TGTGCCAGCAGTTGGACAGAACAAGAGACCCAGTACTTC.

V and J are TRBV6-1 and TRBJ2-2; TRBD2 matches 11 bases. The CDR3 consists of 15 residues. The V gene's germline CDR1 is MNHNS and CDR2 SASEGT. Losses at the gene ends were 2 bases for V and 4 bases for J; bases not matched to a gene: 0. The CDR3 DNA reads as TGTGCCAGCAGTGAACTAGCGGGAGGCACCGGGGAGCTGTTTTTT. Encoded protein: CASSELAGGTGELFF.

CDR3 coding DNA: TGTGCCAGCAGATCAACAGGGGTTTATGGCTACACCTTC. Encoded protein: CASRSTGVYGYTF. The chain couples TRBV6-5 to TRBJ1-2, with 7 bases identical to TRBD1. Germline V gives CDR1 MNHEY, CDR2 SVGAGI. J was trimmed by 5 bases and V by 6 bases; bases with no gene match: 6. CDR3 length: 13 residues.

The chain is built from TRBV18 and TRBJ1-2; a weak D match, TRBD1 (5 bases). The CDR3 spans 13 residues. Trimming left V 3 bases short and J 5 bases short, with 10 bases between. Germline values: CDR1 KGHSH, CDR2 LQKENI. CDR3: CASSPDTTYGYTF. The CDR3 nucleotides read TGTGCCAGCTCACCGGACACAACTTATGGCTACACCTTC.

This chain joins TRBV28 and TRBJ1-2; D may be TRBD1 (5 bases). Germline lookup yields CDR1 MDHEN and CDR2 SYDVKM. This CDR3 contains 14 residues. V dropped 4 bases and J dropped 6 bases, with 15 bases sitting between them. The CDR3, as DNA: TGTGCCAGCAGTTCCCCCCAGGGCACAGATGGCTACACCTTC. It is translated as CASSSPQGTDGYTF.

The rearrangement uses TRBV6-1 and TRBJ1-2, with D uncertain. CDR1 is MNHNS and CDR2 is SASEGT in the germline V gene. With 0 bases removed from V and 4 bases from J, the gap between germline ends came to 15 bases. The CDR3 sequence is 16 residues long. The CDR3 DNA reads TGTGCCAGCAGTGAAGCGCTTCGTGGCAGTTTCTATGGCTACACCTTC. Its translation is CASSEALRGSFYGYTF.

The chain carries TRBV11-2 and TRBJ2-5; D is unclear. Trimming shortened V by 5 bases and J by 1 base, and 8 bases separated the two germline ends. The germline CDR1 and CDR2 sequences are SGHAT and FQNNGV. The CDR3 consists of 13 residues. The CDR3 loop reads CASSPGIQETQYF. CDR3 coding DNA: TGTGCCAGCAGCCCTGGGATCCAAGAGACCCAGTACTTC.